This TCR beta chain was sequenced during a study of Graves' ophthalmopathy and Graves' hyperthyroidism. Regarding the study as a whole: Blood also harbored most expanded thyroid clonotypes above 0.001 frequency.

Amplification of TCR beta CDR3 regions used RNA transcripts. HTBI primers were used in a first-round RT-PCR, which preceded a second-round multiplex PCR. TCRdb independently ran MiXCR on the multiplex PCR reads; one entry per CDR3 protein. The profile shows approximately 700,000 distinct CDR3 sequences, 35% to 50% of them singletons. A remark on this clonotype: Its cognate antigen is unknown.

The germline gives CDR1 MNHNY, CDR2 SVGAGI (reference sequence). The V gene end was trimmed by 10 bases and the J gene end by 5 bases; junction bases not matched to a gene: 7. This CDR3 comprises 12 residues. Exclusion covered patients with other autoimmune diseases or uncontrolled infections (as well as pregnancy or lactation). The source of the PBMCs was about 10 ml of fresh peripheral blood. The TCR sequence derives from an adult man with Graves' ophthalmopathy. Sequenced material: peripheral blood. The chain joins TRBV6-6 to TRBJ2-5; 7 bases are a match to TRBD1. The CDR3 protein is CATWTGEETQYF. DNA of the CDR3: TGTGCCACCTGGACAGGAGAGGAGACCCAGTACTTC.